A selection of T cell receptor beta chains follows, all from one sample in a study of cytomegalovirus exposure and HLA in healthy donors. Only in-frame clones appear in the TCRdb table, and some are missing; sequencing was by immunoSEQ multiplex PCR. The data show around 190,000 clones, 70% to 90% seen once. Sequencing was carried out using PBMCs. These receptors came from a woman aged 50 to 65 in good health and CMV-seronegative. Both conserved end residues are part of each CDR3. The D gene is left open where the match is weak. Clone size, where shown, is once, few, many, or a class for clones that have expanded.

.,.,TRBJ1-2,TRBV28,TGTGCCAGCAGTTTACCAGGGAAAGGCTACACCTTC,CASSLPGKGYTF
.,TRBD1,TRBJ1-1,TRBV19,TGTGCCAGTAGTCTCACAGGGGCCAACACTGAAGCTTTCTTT,CASSLTGANTEAFF
.,TRBD1,TRBJ1-1,TRBV7-9,TGTGCCAGCAGCTGGCCTGGGGGGACAGAGAAGGACACTGAAGCTTTCTTT,CASSWPGGTEKDTEAFF
.,.,TRBJ2-1,TRBV28,TGTGCCAGCAGTTTAGTTATCAATGAGCAGTTCTTC,CASSLVINEQFF
.,TRBD1,TRBJ2-4,TRBV18,TGTGCCAGCTCACCCGTGCCCGGGACAGCAGCCAAAAACATTCAGTACTTC,CASSPVPGTAAKNIQYF
.,TRBD2,TRBJ2-1,TRBV30,TGTGCCTGGAGTGTACGCCCTAGCGGCTACAATGAGCAGTTCTTC,CAWSVRPSGYNEQFF
.,TRBD2,TRBJ2-3,TRBV30,TGTGCCTGGGGAATAGCGGGAAGCACAGATACGCAGTATTTT,CAWGIAGSTDTQYF
.,TRBD1,TRBJ1-1,TRBV5-6,TGTGCCAGCATGACAGGGCCGAACACTGAAGCTTTCTTT,CASMTGPNTEAFF
once,.,TRBJ2-1,TRBV5-1,TGCGCCAGCAGCTTGGGGGCTAGCGCAGCCTACAATGAGCAGTTCTTC,CASSLGASAAYNEQFF
.,TRBD2,TRBJ2-7,TRBV28,TGTGCCAGCAGTTCAATAGCGGGAGGCCTCCCGTACGAGCAGTACTTC,CASSSIAGGLPYEQYF
.,.,TRBJ1-2,TRBV7-8,TGTGCCAGCAGCTTAGAAGGGGATGTTTCCGGCTACACCTTC,CASSLEGDVSGYTF
few,TRBD1,TRBJ1-2,TRBV6-1,TGTGCCAGCAGTGAGGGGACAGGTCTCTATGGCTACACCTTC,CASSEGTGLYGYTF
.,.,TRBJ1-6,TRBV7-2,TGTGCCAGCAGCTTAGGCGGGAGCTCCTATAATTCACCCCTCCACTTT,CASSLGGSSYNSPLHF
.,.,TRBJ1-4,TRBV30,TGTGCCTGGAGTTCATGGAGCCTTAATGAAAAACTGTTTTTT,CAWSSWSLNEKLFF
.,.,TRBJ1-5,TRBV11-2,TGTGCCAGCAGCCGAGGGACTAATCAGCCCCAGCATTTT,CASSRGTNQPQHF